A selection of T cell receptor beta chains follows, all from one sample in a study of T-cell memory formation after mild COVID-19. In TCRdb, the 5' RACE reads were re-called with MiXCR into one record per CDR3 protein. The sample yields approximately 65,000 distinct CDR3 sequences, about 9.4% seen once. The sequencing sample was made of PBMCs or a T cell subset sorted from them (not recorded which). These receptors originate from a man between 18 and 29 years old who had mild COVID-19 (a few samples of this study predate the infection). Cell type and time point are not known. The CDR3 runs from the conserved cysteine through the conserved F or W.

V gene	J gene	CDR3 protein
TRBV12-3/TRBV12-4	TRBJ1-2	CASSFPGSFGGYTF
TRBV19	TRBJ2-2	CASSIWEGELFF
TRBV5-6	TRBJ1-3	CASSFVSGLLSGNTIYF
TRBV5-6	TRBJ1-6	CASSLTRSPLHF
TRBV20-1	TRBJ2-2	CSARRTGDRRELFF
TRBV3-1	TRBJ1-1	CASSQVEGTEAFF
TRBV5-1	TRBJ1-1	CASSLTLGSTEAFF
TRBV7-7	TRBJ2-7	CASSLESGQEQYF
TRBV27	TRBJ2-3	CASTPAGSYTDTQYF
TRBV12-3/TRBV12-4	TRBJ2-5	CASSFQVGETQYF
TRBV5-1	TRBJ2-3	CASGRTHSTDTQYF
TRBV21-1	TRBJ2-3	CASSKVGEISTDTQYF
TRBV5-1	TRBJ2-5	CASSLSHQETQYF
TRBV5-1	TRBJ1-4	CASTLGTTNEKLFF
TRBV6-6	TRBJ2-3	CASRTQSDTQYF
TRBV5-5	TRBJ2-6	CASRQVMVSGANVLTF
TRBV20-1	TRBJ1-2	CSARDTFPGYGYTF
TRBV12-3/TRBV12-4	TRBJ2-4	CASSLASGTAKNIQYF
TRBV7-2	TRBJ2-2	CASSSGGAAGELFF
TRBV5-1	TRBJ1-5	CASSFSSNQPQHF
TRBV11-2	TRBJ1-2	CASTSIVGQGGYTF
TRBV5-1	TRBJ2-5	CASSRDNRAEETQYF
TRBV3-1	TRBJ1-1	CASSQESREAFF
TRBV10-3	TRBJ1-2	CAISELRDREDSGYTF
TRBV2	TRBJ2-7	CASSESWGAFQYF
TRBV7-9	TRBJ1-3	CASSQSPRGPTSGNTIYF
TRBV10-3	TRBJ2-2	CAIRRGGQGTGELFF
TRBV20-1	TRBJ1-4	CSAPDRGNEKLFF
TRBV7-2	TRBJ2-3	CASSRTHRDTQYF
TRBV11-2	TRBJ1-4	CASSPEDEKLFF
TRBV5-1	TRBJ2-6	CASRVSGAGANVLTF
TRBV9	TRBJ1-2	CASSLGTGLGYTF
TRBV7-3	TRBJ2-1	CASSLRGGGKTNEQFF
TRBV11-2	TRBJ1-2	CASSLGHYGYTF
TRBV7-2	TRBJ2-3	CASSLNPPGGGAPQYF
TRBV5-4	TRBJ1-4	CASSLRSGVDEKLFF
TRBV12-3/TRBV12-4	TRBJ1-1	CASSLWSGLGPEAFF
TRBV12-3/TRBV12-4	TRBJ2-5	CASSLMGARDGKETQYF
TRBV12-3/TRBV12-4	TRBJ2-1	CASTRLAGDREQFF
TRBV7-2	TRBJ1-4	CASSLGREGTNEKLFF
TRBV7-2	TRBJ2-3	CASGPMGGASDTQYF
TRBV4-3	TRBJ1-2	CASSRKTGGTSYGYTF
TRBV7-9	TRBJ2-3	CASSEGVLTDTQYF
TRBV6-1	TRBJ2-3	CASSSQSTGDTQYF
TRBV5-1	TRBJ2-3	CANSKGGATDTQYF
TRBV4-2	TRBJ2-5	CASSQDGAETQYF
TRBV6-5	TRBJ1-1	CASSYSRQNTEAFF
TRBV7-2	TRBJ2-5	CASSRDHTAETQYF
TRBV7-3	TRBJ2-1	CASSRGQGSNEQFF
TRBV9	TRBJ2-1	CASSVGGTPRIRNEQFF
TRBV4-3	TRBJ2-3	CASSQAGDTQYF
TRBV2	TRBJ2-3	CASSERRTGGGGTQYF
TRBV24-1	TRBJ2-1	CATSDPWGGDNEQFF
TRBV7-8	TRBJ2-3	CASRNRFADTQYF
TRBV10-3	TRBJ2-5	CAITKDRVGETQYF